What follows are 25 T cell receptor beta chains derived from one specimen sequenced in a study of OX40 agonist ivuxolimab in advanced cancers. Sequencing was performed with immunoSEQ multiplex PCR; in TCRdb, only in-frame clones are kept and a portion is missing. The sample holds 65,000 to 80,000 clones, about 89% seen once. The material was CD4+ or CD8+ T cells sorted from blood, obtained in a trial of the OX40 agonist ivuxolimab. Receptors originate from an adult with an advanced solid tumor such as melanoma, head and neck, liver or kidney cancer.

The rearrangement links TRBV19 to TRBJ1-5; the D is unclear. V lost 3 bases to trimming and J lost 2 bases, with 8 bases between them. CDR1 is LNHDA and CDR2 is SQIVND in the germline V gene (reference sequence). The CDR3 loop spans 14 amino acids. CDR3 residues: CASSIGRGNQPQHF. DNA for the CDR3: TGTGCCAGTAGTATCGGGAGAGGCAATCAGCCCCAGCATTTT.

This sequence joins TRBV10-3 and TRBJ2-1, with no clear D. Germline CDR1 ENHRY, CDR2 SYGVKD. The CDR3 sequence is 12 residues long. V lost 0 bases to trimming and J lost 4 bases, with 1 base between them. CDR3 amino acids: CAISESYNEQFF. DNA of the CDR3: TGTGCCATCAGTGAGTCGTACAATGAGCAGTTCTTC.

V is TRBV7-9 and J is TRBJ2-1, with D possibly being TRBD1 or TRBD2 (5 bases each). Trimming removed 5 bases from V and 0 bases from J, with 14 bases in between. The germline V gene has CDR1 SEHNR and CDR2 FQNEAQ (reference sequence). This CDR3 spans 16 amino acids. As DNA, the CDR3 is TGTGCCAGCAGCCGACTGGGGGATAGCTCCTACAATGAGCAGTTCTTC. Translating gives CASSRLGDSSYNEQFF.

This chain connects TRBV5-1 to TRBJ2-5; 10 nucleotides line up with TRBD2. CDR1 is SGHRS, CDR2 YFSETQ, per germline. V lost 3 bases to trimming and J lost 5 bases; unmatched junction nucleotides: 13. This CDR3 is built from 17 residues. CDR3 nucleotide sequence: TGCGCCAGCAGCTACACCGGGACTAGCGAGTGGGGGGAGACCCAGTACTTC. This codes for CASSYTGTSEWGETQYF.

This chain joins TRBV7-9 and TRBJ1-3; 7 bases are shared with TRBD1. The CDR3 is 16 amino acids. V trimming: 5 bases; J trimming: 3 bases; junction bases outside the gene matches: 10. Per the germline V gene, CDR1 is SEHNR and CDR2 is FQNEAQ (reference sequence). This CDR3 is CASSPSTGTDGNTIYF. CDR3 nucleotides: TGTGCCAGCAGCCCATCTACAGGGACAGATGGAAACACCATATATTTT.

This chain joins TRBV28 and TRBJ1-1; 8 positions match TRBD1. The V gene's germline CDR1 is MDHEN and CDR2 SYDVKM. After removal of 5 bases from V and 11 bases from J, the junction contained 10 bases not matched to a gene. The CDR3 sequence is 13 residues long. CDR3 sequence (DNA): TGTGCCAGCAGTCCAGGACAGGGTATATGGGCTTTCTTT. This translates into CASSPGQGIWAFF.

The V and J genes are TRBV27 and TRBJ2-2, with a tentative D call TRBD1 (5 bases). Germline V lookup: CDR1 MNHEY, CDR2 SMNVEV (reference sequence). The CDR3 consists of 14 residues. Trimming removed 6 bases from V and 3 bases from J, with 11 bases in between. The CDR3 region has the DNA TGTGCCAGCAGCCATGACAGTTACACCGGGGAGCTGTTTTTT. Amino acids: CASSHDSYTGELFF.

This chain links TRBV27 with TRBJ1-6, with 7 bases that match TRBD1. There are 14 residues in the CDR3. Germline V gene data show CDR1 as MNHEY and CDR2 as SMNVEV (reference sequence). The V segment lost 6 bases and the J segment 6 bases; nucleotides outside the gene matches: 5. The CDR3 here is CASRPTGTNSPLHF. Here the CDR3 DNA reads TGTGCCAGCAGACCGACAGGGACTAATTCACCCCTCCACTTT.

This chain joins TRBV5-1 and TRBJ2-7; D gene unclear. The CDR3 loop spans 13 amino acids. CDR1 and CDR2 from the germline V gene are SGHRS and YFSETQ. Trimming cost V 2 bases and J 3 bases, with 9 bases left between them. CDR3: CASSLDGYYEQYF. CDR3 coding DNA: TGCGCCAGCAGCTTAGACGGTTACTACGAGCAGTACTTC. Full variable domain (missing parts from reference TRBV5-1 and TRBJ2-7): KAGVTQTPRYLIKTRGQQVTLSCSPISGHRSVSWYQQTPGQGLQFLFEYFSETQRNKGNFPGRFSGRQFSNSRSEMNVSTLELGDSALYLCASSLDGYYEQYFGPGTRLTVT.

This chain uses TRBV2 with TRBJ2-3; 9 bases map to TRBD2. CDR3 length equals 17 residues. The trim removed 11 bases at V and 0 bases at J, leaving 15 bases unmatched. Looked up from germline, CDR1 is SNHLY and CDR2 is FYNNEI. The CDR3 here is CARLDSGGRPSTDTQYF. The CDR3 nucleotides read TGTGCCCGTTTAGATAGCGGGGGCAGACCAAGCACAGATACGCAGTATTTT.

The rearrangement joins TRBV7-2 to TRBJ2-1; D is unresolved. Germline CDR1 and CDR2: SGHTA and FQGNSA. V was clipped by 3 bases and J by 7 bases, with 4 bases between them. This CDR3 has 11 amino acids. The chain's CDR3 is CASSFANEQFF. For the CDR3, the DNA is TGTGCCAGCAGCTTCGCGAATGAGCAGTTCTTC.

The chain has TRBV5-5 and TRBJ1-1, with TRBD1 as a possible D gene (5 bases). The CDR3 is made up of 14 amino acids. V lost 4 bases and J 1 base, leaving 11 bases between the germline ends. Looked up from germline, CDR1 is SGHKS and CDR2 is YYEKEE (reference sequence). CDR3 DNA: TGTGCCAGCAGCCGAATGACAGCGAACACTGAAGCTTTCTTT. This gives the protein CASSRMTANTEAFF.

V is TRBV12-2 and J is TRBJ2-1; the DNA was not used to check the table's D call, TRBD2. TRBV12-2 is annotated as a pseudogene. This CDR3 region has 16 residues. This chain's CDR3 is CASRLALASVYNEQFF. Written as DNA, the CDR3 is TGTGCAAGTCGCTTAGCGTTAGCGTCTGTCTACAATGAGCAGTTCTTC.

The table lists this clone with a count of one. The chain joins TRBV4-2 to TRBJ2-1, with TRBD2 as a possible D gene (6 bases). The CDR3 has 15 amino acids. V shed 3 bases and J shed 7 bases, with 16 bases lying between them. The germline V gene has CDR1 LGHNA and CDR2 YNFKEQ. For the CDR3, the DNA is TGTGCCAGCAGCCAGGGTGGAGGGGTTGGGAATGAGCAGTTCTTC. It encodes CASSQGGGVGNEQFF.

The CDR3 DNA is TGTGCCAGCAGCACAAGTAGGACAGGGACAGTCCCCCTCTATGGCTACACCTTC. Translating it yields CASSTSRTGTVPLYGYTF. The rearrangement uses TRBV28 and TRBJ1-2, with 8 bases lining up with TRBD1. V shed 6 bases, J shed 4 bases, and the junction held 19 bases outside the gene matches. This CDR3 is built from 18 residues. The germline gives CDR1 MDHEN, CDR2 SYDVKM.

The rearrangement uses TRBV5-6 and TRBJ2-5; D is perhaps TRBD2 (6 bases). Germline V gives CDR1 SGHDT, CDR2 YYEEEE. The length of the CDR3 is 14 residues. V dropped 2 bases and J dropped 5 bases, with 13 bases sitting between them. As DNA, the CDR3 is TGTGCCAGCAGCTTCGCGGGGTCCCGGGAGACCCAGTACTTC. Protein: CASSFAGSRETQYF.

J is TRBJ2-1 and V is TRBV11-2; perhaps TRBD2 as D (6 bases). The length of the CDR3 is 15 residues. The V end was cut by 4 bases, the J end by 3 bases, with 13 bases between. Germline V CDR1 and CDR2: SGHAT, FQNNGV. CDR3 sequence reads: CASSSPGTYYNEQFF. The CDR3 region has the DNA TGTGCCAGCAGCTCCCCCGGGACTTACTACAATGAGCAGTTCTTC.

This clone was recorded only once. The chain carries TRBV6-5 and TRBJ2-7; tentative D call: TRBD1 (5 bases). With 3 bases removed from V and 4 bases from J, the gap between germline ends came to 13 bases. The germline V gene has CDR1 MNHEY and CDR2 SVGAGI. CDR3 length: 14 residues. CDR3 in amino acids: CASSYEAGWYEQYF. Written as DNA, the CDR3 is TGTGCCAGCAGTTATGAGGCAGGGTGGTACGAGCAGTACTTC.

This chain links TRBV19 with TRBJ2-3; 10 bases align to TRBD1. Trimming took 3 bases from V and 7 from J; bases not matched to a gene: 7. CDR1 and CDR2 from the germline V gene are LNHDA and SQIVND (reference sequence). The CDR3 consists of 15 residues. CDR3 sequence reads: CASSIPTGGAYTQYF. The CDR3 DNA follows: TGTGCCAGTAGTATTCCGACAGGGGGCGCATATACGCAGTATTTT.

The chain joins TRBV7-9 to TRBJ2-7; D is undetermined. The V and J ends lost 5 bases and 1 base respectively, with 15 bases between them. This CDR3 has 15 residues. Germline V gene sequence: CDR1 SEHNR, CDR2 FQNEAQ (reference sequence). CDR3 bases: TGTGCCAGCAGCCCTAGGGCTAGACCATCCTACGAGCAGTACTTC. Translation gives CASSPRARPSYEQYF.

The chain is built from TRBV11-3 and TRBJ1-6; D uncertain. Germline values: CDR1 SGHNT, CDR2 YENEEA. The CDR3 extends over 14 amino acids. The V and J ends lost 0 bases and 8 bases respectively, with 8 bases between them. CDR3 sequence reads: CASSLDPRDSPLHF. The CDR3 DNA sequence: TGTGCCAGCAGCTTAGATCCACGAGATTCACCCCTCCACTTT.

V and J are TRBV9 and TRBJ2-7, with D unresolved. V dropped 0 bases and J dropped 5 bases, with 0 bases sitting between them. Germline lookup yields CDR1 SGDLS and CDR2 YYNGEE. The CDR3 is 10 amino acids. CDR3: CASSVDEQYF. CDR3 in DNA: TGTGCCAGCAGCGTAGACGAGCAGTACTTC. The whole variable domain, remainder taken from reference TRBV9 and TRBJ2-7, is DSGVTQTPKHLITATGQRVTLRCSPRSGDLSVYWYQQSLDQGLQFLIQYYNGEERAKGNILERFSAQQFPDLHSELNLSSLELGDSALYFCASSVDEQYFGPGTRLTVT.

The chain employs TRBV28 and TRBJ2-6; TRBD1 is a possible D gene (5 bases). CDR1 is MDHEN, CDR2 SYDVKM, per germline. The CDR3 runs 17 residues. Trimming shortened V by 7 bases and J by 0 bases, and 16 bases separated the two germline ends. The CDR3, as DNA: TGTGCCAGCATTGGTTTCCAGGGTTACTCTGGGGCCAACGTCCTGACTTTC. Translating it yields CASIGFQGYSGANVLTF.

The chain is built from TRBV5-1 and TRBJ2-3, with TRBD2 identical over 8 bases. The trim removed 7 bases at V and 5 bases at J, leaving 6 bases unmatched. CDR1 SGHRS and CDR2 YFSETQ come from the germline V gene. CDR3 size: 13 residues. This CDR3 is CASDRGGLDTQYF. Written as DNA, the CDR3 is TGCGCCAGCGACCGGGGGGGCCTAGATACGCAGTATTTT.

This chain joins TRBV18 and TRBJ2-3; no definite D call. Germline lookup yields CDR1 KGHSH and CDR2 LQKENI. The CDR3 has 17 amino acids. Trimming removed 3 bases at V and 1 base at J, with 17 bases between. The CDR3 sequence is CASSPNKTFSGTDTQYF. The CDR3 DNA reads TGTGCCAGCTCACCCAACAAGACATTCTCTGGCACAGATACGCAGTATTTT.